This passage covers 21 T cell receptor beta chains from one sample sequenced in a study of blood T cell repertoires in COVID-19. Clones were sequenced by immunoSEQ multiplex PCR, and TCRdb holds only the in-frame ones, with some missing. The sample has hundreds of thousands of clones; about 88% are singletons. The sample comprised PBMCs or T cells enriched from blood (not recorded which). These TCRs come from a woman aged 18-30 years who had been exposed to COVID-19.

The V and J genes are TRBV19 and TRBJ1-2, with D possibly matching TRBD1 (5 bases). The V and J ends lost 4 bases and 2 bases respectively, with 11 bases between them. The CDR3 contains 14 residues. Germline V lookup: CDR1 LNHDA, CDR2 SQIVND (reference sequence). CDR3 coding DNA: TGTGCCAGTAGTACGGGCGGGGCCAACTATGGCTACACCTTC. Its protein is CASSTGGANYGYTF.

The rearrangement links TRBV18 to TRBJ1-6; D is undetermined. Trimming left V 1 base short and J 5 bases short, with 6 bases between. The CDR3 totals 14 residues. Germline V CDR1 and CDR2: KGHSH, LQKENI. The CDR3 protein is CASSPLQNNSPLHF. CDR3 nucleotides: TGTGCCAGCTCACCACTACAGAATAATTCACCCCTCCACTTT. Full variable domain (outside the CDR3, taken from reference TRBV18 and TRBJ1-6): NAGVMQNPRHLVRRRGQEARLRCSPMKGHSHVYWYRQLPEEGLKFMVYLQKENIIDESGMPKERFSAEFPKEGPSILRIQQVVRGDSAAYFCASSPLQNNSPLHFGNGTRLTVT.

This chain connects TRBV11-2 to TRBJ2-1; 10 bases map to TRBD2. This CDR3 is 15 amino acids long. With 1 base clipped from V and 10 bases from J, the junction kept 7 bases outside the gene matches. Germline V CDR1 and CDR2: SGHAT, FQNNGV. CDR3 in amino acids: CASSLGQGTSVEQFF. CDR3 sequence (DNA): TGTGCCAGCAGCTTAGGACAGGGGACTAGCGTGGAGCAGTTCTTC. The full variable domain, completed using reference TRBV11-2 and TRBJ2-1, is EAGVAQSPRYKIIEKRQSVAFWCNPISGHATLYWYQQILGQGPKLLIQFQNNGVVDDSQLPKDRFSAERLKGVDSTLKIQPAKLEDSAVYLCASSLGQGTSVEQFFGPGTRLTVL.

The chain has TRBV18 and TRBJ1-5; D uncertain. CDR1 KGHSH and CDR2 LQKENI come from the germline V gene. Trimming left V 5 bases short and J 0 bases short, with 11 bases between. CDR3 size: 15 residues. Written as DNA, the CDR3 is TGTGCCAGCTCATCTACAGCTTATAGCAATCAGCCCCAGCATTTT. Translated, it gives CASSSTAYSNQPQHF.

The chain links TRBV29-1 to TRBJ2-7; TRBD1 might be the D (7 bases). Germline lookup yields CDR1 SQVTM and CDR2 ANQGSEA. The ends were cut back, 7 bases at V and 0 bases at J, with 16 bases in the middle. This CDR3 has 14 residues. The CDR3 is CSGGDSLSSYEQYF. The CDR3 DNA reads as TGCAGCGGGGGGGACAGCCTAAGCTCCTACGAGCAGTACTTC.

The chain links TRBV19 to TRBJ2-1; TRBD1 might be the D (6 bases). This CDR3 comprises 16 residues. From germline, CDR1 is LNHDA and CDR2 SQIVND (reference sequence). V shed 4 bases and J shed 1 base, with 14 bases lying between them. Here the CDR3 DNA reads TGTGCCAGTAGTACGATAACAGGGAGTTCCTACAATGAGCAGTTCTTC. Protein product: CASSTITGSSYNEQFF.

The chain links TRBV6-5 to TRBJ1-6; 7 bases are a match to TRBD1. The CDR3 is 14 residues long. The germline V gene has CDR1 MNHEY and CDR2 SVGAGI. Unmatched junction bases numbered 9, after V lost 7 bases and J lost 9 bases. CDR3 in amino acids: CASNRQGMSSPLHF. The CDR3 region has the DNA TGTGCCAGCAACCGACAGGGTATGAGTTCACCCCTCCACTTT.

The CDR3 protein is CASSVLQGNEQFF. The CDR3 DNA reads as TGTGCCAGCAGCGTTCTACAGGGGAATGAGCAGTTCTTC. The gene calls are TRBV9 and TRBJ2-1; 7 bases align to TRBD1. J gave up 7 bases and V 2 bases, and 3 bases lay outside the gene matches. The CDR3 is made up of 13 amino acids. Germline CDR1 and CDR2: SGDLS and YYNGEE.

The gene calls are TRBV28 and TRBJ2-1, with D perhaps TRBD1 (8 bases). The V gene lost 3 bases and the J gene lost 13 bases, with 22 bases spanning the gap. The CDR3 has 15 residues. The V gene's germline CDR1 is MDHEN and CDR2 SYDVKM. The CDR3 reads CASSFIQGGLPSQFF. CDR3 in DNA: TGTGCCAGCAGTTTTATACAGGGGGGGTTGCCATCCCAGTTCTTC.

The genes are TRBV24-1 and TRBJ2-7, with D tentatively TRBD2 (7 bases). V lost 5 bases, J lost 6 bases, and 13 bases lay in between. The CDR3 has 13 residues. Germline V gives CDR1 KGHDR, CDR2 SFDVKD. CDR3 coding DNA: TGTGCCACCAGTGGGGACGGGGGGCGCGAGCAGTACTTC. Translated, it gives CATSGDGGREQYF.

The chain combines TRBV7-2 with TRBJ2-7, with D possibly TRBD1 on 5 matching bases. Germline V gene data show CDR1 as SGHTA and CDR2 as FQGNSA. The CDR3 is made up of 16 amino acids. V was clipped by 2 bases and J by 2 bases, with 16 bases between them. The CDR3 loop reads CASSLSGAGVPYEQYF. Written as DNA, the CDR3 is TGTGCCAGCAGCTTATCTGGGGCAGGCGTTCCCTACGAGCAGTACTTC.

This chain joins TRBV18 and TRBJ1-3; D ambiguous. Germline V gives CDR1 KGHSH, CDR2 LQKENI. Trimming removed 2 bases at V and 0 bases at J, with 5 bases between. This CDR3 contains 14 residues. The CDR3 DNA follows: TGTGCCAGCTCACCAGAGGCCTCTGGAAACACCATATATTTT. Amino acids: CASSPEASGNTIYF.

In its sample, this clone was seen once. The chain links TRBV7-9 to TRBJ2-7; D uncertain. The CDR3 is made up of 12 amino acids. From germline, CDR1 is SEHNR and CDR2 FQNEAQ (reference sequence). The ends were cut back, 1 base at V and 4 bases at J, with 5 bases in the middle. The CDR3 region has the DNA TGTGCCAGCAGCTTAGTCGGTTACGAGCAGTACTTC. Its translation: CASSLVGYEQYF.

The chain joins TRBV28 to TRBJ2-2; 7 nucleotides align to TRBD1. This CDR3 is built from 15 residues. From germline, CDR1 is MDHEN and CDR2 SYDVKM. V was pared by 6 bases and J by 2 bases, with 6 bases of the junction left unmatched. The CDR3 protein is CASSINRGNTGELFF. CDR3 in DNA: TGTGCCAGCAGCATAAACAGGGGAAACACCGGGGAGCTGTTTTTT.

V usage is TRBV25-1 and J usage is TRBJ2-3, with D possibly matching TRBD1 (6 bases). V lost 7 bases, J lost 2 bases, and 10 bases lay in between. CDR3 size: 13 residues. Germline V gives CDR1 MGHDK, CDR2 SYGVNS. CDR3 sequence: CASTRDNTDTQYF. CDR3 DNA: TGTGCCAGCACCCGGGACAACACAGATACGCAGTATTTT.

There are a few counts of this clone. The J gene is TRBJ1-2, the V gene TRBV2; 9 bases map to TRBD1. The CDR3 extends over 18 amino acids. Germline V gene data show CDR1 as SNHLY and CDR2 as FYNNEI. J lost 2 bases, V lost 1 base, and 11 bases had no gene match. The CDR3 region is CASSEGGGQGGSNYGYTF. CDR3 in DNA: TGTGCCAGCAGTGAAGGGGGGGGACAGGGCGGCTCGAACTATGGCTACACCTTC. The whole variable domain, filled in from reference TRBV2 and TRBJ1-2, reads EPEVTQTPSHQVTQMGQEVILRCVPISNHLYFYWYRQILGQKVEFLVSFYNNEISEKSEIFDDQFSVERPDGSNFTLKIRSTKLEDSAMYFCASSEGGGQGGSNYGYTFGSGTRLTVV.

The chain carries TRBV28 and TRBJ1-4; TRBD1 matches at 10 bases. The germline V gene encodes CDR1 MDHEN and CDR2 SYDVKM. J was trimmed by 6 bases and V by 6 bases; bases with no gene match: 7. This CDR3 is 15 amino acids long. CDR3: CASSPTGTGDEKLFF. The CDR3 DNA follows: TGTGCCAGCAGCCCAACCGGGACAGGGGATGAAAAACTGTTTTTT.

The V and J genes are TRBV18 and TRBJ2-7; D might be TRBD1 (6 bases). V was shortened by 3 bases and J by 2 bases, with 11 bases between the two germline ends. The CDR3 has 14 residues. Germline CDR1 and CDR2: KGHSH and LQKENI. CDR3 nucleotides: TGTGCCAGCTCACCTATTGCAGGGGCCTACGAGCAGTACTTC. It is translated as CASSPIAGAYEQYF.

The chain is built from TRBV4-3 and TRBJ2-1; tentative D call: TRBD1 (5 bases). With 0 bases removed from V and 9 bases from J, the gap between germline ends came to 15 bases. Germline assignment: CDR1 LGHNA and CDR2 YSLEER. There are 15 residues in the CDR3. The CDR3 coding sequence is TGCGCCAGCAGCCAAGATAAAAGGGGAAACGGTGAGCAGTTCTTC. Protein: CASSQDKRGNGEQFF.

The V and J genes are TRBV7-9 and TRBJ1-2; a possible D gene is TRBD1 (6 bases). Trimming took 8 bases from V and 4 from J, leaving 20 bases between them. Germline CDR1 SEHNR, CDR2 FQNEAQ (reference sequence). The CDR3 totals 15 residues. The chain's CDR3 is CASQISKPGAYGYTF. CDR3 DNA sequence: TGTGCCAGCCAAATATCTAAACCAGGGGCCTATGGCTACACCTTC.

The rearrangement joins TRBV18 to TRBJ1-2; 8 bases map to TRBD1. The V segment lost 4 bases and the J segment 5 bases; nucleotides outside the gene matches: 6. From germline, CDR1 is KGHSH and CDR2 LQKENI. The CDR3 extends over 14 amino acids. Here the CDR3 reads CASSQGQEAYGYTF. The DNA of the CDR3 is TGTGCCAGCTCACAGGGACAGGAAGCGTATGGCTACACCTTC.